The clone carrying this T cell receptor (beta chain) has a count of ten or more. Its antigen is not identified. This record comes from a study of T cells in Graves' hyperthyroidism and ophthalmopathy. General study results and limits: A model using 13 V-J features told ophthalmopathy apart from stable hyperthyroidism. Blood held most thyroid clonotypes expanded above 0.001 frequency.

What was amplified from RNA transcripts were TCR beta CDR3 regions. The TCR CDR3 first-round RT-PCR relied on the HTBI primer set. Using its own MiXCR run on the multiplex PCR reads, TCRdb lists one record per CDR3 protein. The sample records hundreds of thousands of distinct CDR3 sequences, 14% being singletons. Each diagnosis drew on symptoms, thyroxine, TRAb, thyroid ultrasound and orbital computed tomography findings. The PBMCs studied were ones that came from roughly 11 ml fresh peripheral blood. The CDR3 sequence is 14 residues long. Germline V gene data show CDR1 as LGHDT and CDR2 as YNNKEL (reference sequence). Losses at the gene ends were 3 bases for V and 3 bases for J; bases not matched to a gene: 3.

This receptor was taken from a woman aged 45-65 years with Graves' ophthalmopathy. Sequencing used blood. The gene calls are TRBV3-1 and TRBJ1-1, with 8 positions matching TRBD1. The CDR3 DNA is TGTGCCAGCAGCCATCAGGGGGCGGACACTGAAGCTTTCTTT. Residues: CASSHQGADTEAFF.